A single sample is the source of the 32 T cell receptor beta chains below, sequenced in a study of CD8 T cells in ankylosing spondylitis. These receptors have no identified antigens. TCRdb reanalysed the 5' RACE reads using MiXCR and keeps one entry per CDR3 protein. In the table there are more than 600,000 distinct CDR3 sequences, 15% to 20% of which are singletons. General study findings and limits: Seemingly characteristic of ankylosing spondylitis blood was a TCR beta motif consisting of fewer than 10 highly homologous variants.

The sequenced sample was blood, either unsorted or a sorted T cell fraction (not recorded which). The receptor set was obtained from a male donor with ankylosing spondylitis.

The V gene is TRBV6-5, the J gene TRBJ2-3; possible D gene TRBD2, 5 bases. The CDR3 spans 15 residues. Trimming pared 0 bases from V and 2 bases from J, leaving 9 bases between. Germline V gives CDR1 MNHEY, CDR2 SVGAGI. The CDR3 loop reads CASSYSASFTDTQYF. The CDR3 DNA reads TGTGCCAGCAGTTACTCGGCTAGCTTCACAGATACGCAGTATTTT.

This clonotype was recorded many times. This sequence joins TRBV5-1 and TRBJ2-1; 12 bases align to TRBD2. This CDR3 has 16 amino acids. CDR1 is SGHRS, CDR2 YFSETQ, per germline. The V segment lost 0 bases and the J segment 5 bases; nucleotides outside the gene matches: 3. The CDR3 DNA follows: TGCGCCAGCAGCTTGGGTGGACTAGCGGGAAACAATGAGCAGTTCTTC. It translates to CASSLGGLAGNNEQFF.

This clonotype came up a few times. This chain uses TRBV5-1 with TRBJ2-7, with D tentatively TRBD1 (6 bases). Germline lookup yields CDR1 SGHRS and CDR2 YFSETQ. V was trimmed by 4 bases and J by 3 bases, leaving 11 bases between them. The CDR3 is 13 amino acids. In DNA, the CDR3 is TGCGCCAGCAGCGGAATGGACAGCTACGAGCAGTACTTC. This gives the protein CASSGMDSYEQYF.

The chain carries TRBV27 and TRBJ2-3, with D maybe TRBD2 (6 bases). Germline-derived CDR1 and CDR2 are MNHEY and SMNVEV (reference sequence). V lost 3 bases to trimming and J lost 5 bases, with 12 bases between them. The CDR3 consists of 14 residues. DNA for the CDR3: TGTGCCAGCAGTTTCGGCGGGAAGGTAGATACGCAGTATTTT. This codes for CASSFGGKVDTQYF.

This clonotype was detected only a few times. The J gene is TRBJ1-1, the V gene TRBV15; D possibly corresponds to TRBD1 (5 bases). Germline V gene sequence: CDR1 LNHNV, CDR2 YYDKDF (reference sequence). Trimming removed 0 bases at V and 3 bases at J, with 5 bases between. CDR3 length: 13 amino acids. The CDR3 region is CATSREGDTEAFF. For the CDR3, the DNA is TGTGCCACCAGCAGAGAAGGGGACACTGAAGCTTTCTTT.

The V and J genes are TRBV20-1 and TRBJ2-1; unclear D gene. Per the germline V gene, CDR1 is DFQATT and CDR2 is SNEGSKA (reference sequence). Trimming cost V 0 bases and J 3 bases, with 9 bases left between them. The CDR3 is 14 residues long. CDR3 residues: CSARDWELYNEQFF. For the CDR3, the DNA is TGCAGTGCTAGAGACTGGGAACTCTACAATGAGCAGTTCTTC.

The chain carries TRBV11-2 and TRBJ2-2, with 8 bases fitting TRBD1. The CDR3 consists of 14 residues. Germline V gives CDR1 SGHAT, CDR2 FQNNGV. V trimming: 8 bases; J trimming: 6 bases; junction bases outside the gene matches: 8. The CDR3 coding sequence is TGTGCCAGCGGCAGGACAGGGTGGCCCGGGGAGCTGTTTTTT. Its translation is CASGRTGWPGELFF.

The table lists this clonotype with a few counts. V and J are TRBV20-1 and TRBJ2-5, with a weak D call TRBD2 (5 bases). Germline assignment: CDR1 DFQATT and CDR2 SNEGSKA (reference sequence). V was cut by 6 bases and J by 5 bases, with 16 bases left in between. The CDR3 is 13 residues long. In DNA form, the CDR3 reads TGCAGTGCCGTGCCGGGGTATGGGGAGACCCAGTACTTC. As protein: CSAVPGYGETQYF.

This clonotype has more than one count but fewer than ten. The rearrangement joins TRBV6-5 to TRBJ1-2; D is unclear. CDR3 size: 14 residues. Trimming took off 0 bases at V and 8 bases at J, with 13 bases between the two ends. The germline V gene has CDR1 MNHEY and CDR2 SVGAGI. Here the CDR3 reads CASSYSMGLGGYTF. The CDR3 DNA sequence: TGTGCCAGCAGTTACTCGATGGGGTTGGGAGGCTACACCTTC.

With respect to this clonotype: One junction end disagrees with the germline gene, perhaps due to a read error. The genes are TRBV19 and TRBJ1-1; 12 bases agree with TRBD1. The CDR3 totals 12 residues. Germline V gene lookup returns CDR1 LNHDA and CDR2 SQIVND (reference sequence). In DNA form, the CDR3 reads TGTGCCAGTAGTCCGGGGACAGGGGGCGGCAAGTTT. Its protein is CASSPGTGGGKF.

The chain links TRBV6-2 or TRBV6-3 to TRBJ2-2; 14 nucleotides match TRBD2. J gave up 3 bases and V 5 bases, and 2 bases lay outside the gene matches. Per germline, CDR1 MNHEY and CDR2 SVGEGT. The CDR3 is 16 residues long. CDR3 nucleotides: TGTGCCAGCAGTCCGGGACTAGCGGGAGACACCGGGGAGCTGTTTTTT. This sequence encodes CASSPGLAGDTGELFF.

The genes are TRBV7-9 and TRBJ2-2, with 11 bases matching TRBD2. The germline V gene encodes CDR1 SEHNR and CDR2 FQNEAQ (reference sequence). Unmatched junction bases numbered 2, after V lost 5 bases and J lost 6 bases. This CDR3 spans 14 amino acids. CDR3 in amino acids: CASSAGLAAGELFF. As DNA, the CDR3 is TGTGCCAGCAGCGCGGGACTAGCGGCCGGGGAGCTGTTTTTT.

The CDR3 sequence: CASSELLETQYF. The CDR3 DNA follows: TGCGCCAGCAGCGAATTATTGGAGACCCAGTACTTC. The chain employs TRBV5-1 and TRBJ2-5; D is unresolved. This CDR3 comprises 12 residues. The germline V gene has CDR1 SGHRS and CDR2 YFSETQ. V was cut by 4 bases and J by 5 bases, with 9 bases left in between.

This rearrangement joins TRBV20-1 to TRBJ2-5, with 7 bases that match TRBD2. The V segment lost 7 bases and the J segment 3 bases; nucleotides outside the gene matches: 5. The CDR3 consists of 12 residues. The germline CDR1 and CDR2 sequences are DFQATT and SNEGSKA (reference sequence). The DNA for the CDR3 is TGCAGTGGGGAGGGGAGGGAAGAGACCCAGTACTTC. This encodes CSGEGREETQYF.

The chain couples TRBV7-9 to TRBJ2-5; D unresolved. The CDR3 is 14 amino acids. V lost 2 bases, J lost 1 base, and 8 bases lay in between. Germline V gives CDR1 SEHNR, CDR2 FQNEAQ (reference sequence). The CDR3 sequence is CASSLTRSQETQYF. The CDR3 DNA reads TGTGCCAGCAGCTTAACGAGGTCCCAAGAGACCCAGTACTTC.

This clonotype was counted a few times. The CDR3 DNA reads as TGTGCCAGCAGGCCTCCCCTAGCGTCCGGGGAGCTGTTTTTT. Protein: CASRPPLASGELFF. The J gene is TRBJ2-2, the V gene TRBV28, with D possibly being TRBD2 (6 bases). The CDR3 length is 14 residues. The germline CDR1 and CDR2 sequences are MDHEN and SYDVKM. Between the trimmed V and J ends, which lost 6 bases and 6 bases, there was a span of 14 bases. The full variable domain, completed using reference TRBV28 and TRBJ2-2, is DVKVTQSSRYLVKRTGEKVFLECVQDMDHENMFWYRQDPGLGLRLIYFSYDVKMKEKGDIPEGYSVSREKKERFSLILESASTNQTSMYLCASRPPLASGELFFGEGSRLTVL.

The genes are TRBV5-6 and TRBJ1-5; D is unresolved. Trimming took 1 base from V and 3 from J, leaving 8 bases between them. Germline V gene lookup returns CDR1 SGHDT and CDR2 YYEEEE. The CDR3 extends over 14 amino acids. The CDR3 DNA reads as TGTGCCAGCAGCTTGACGGGGTTCAATCAGCCCCAGCATTTT. Amino acids: CASSLTGFNQPQHF.

The rearrangement uses TRBV6-5 and TRBJ2-5; tentatively, D is TRBD2 (6 bases). Trimming pared 0 bases from V and 4 bases from J, leaving 9 bases between. The CDR3 is 14 amino acids. CDR1 and CDR2 from the germline V gene are MNHEY and SVGAGI. CDR3 sequence reads: CASSYSRRAETQYF. The CDR3, as DNA: TGTGCCAGCAGTTACTCGCGGAGGGCAGAGACCCAGTACTTC.

V gene TRBV5-1 combines with J gene TRBJ2-7, with a tentative D call TRBD1 (5 bases). V was shortened by 4 bases and J by 3 bases, with 23 bases between the two germline ends. This CDR3 comprises 17 residues. Germline V lookup: CDR1 SGHRS, CDR2 YFSETQ. The CDR3 bases are TGCGCCAGCAGCACAACCCCCCGGGCAGGGCTCCTCTACGAGCAGTACTTC. Its translation is CASSTTPRAGLLYEQYF.

The table lists this clonotype with a few counts. The rearrangement links TRBV5-1 to TRBJ1-4, with D unresolved. The germline V gene has CDR1 SGHRS and CDR2 YFSETQ. V was shortened by 3 bases and J by 6 bases, with 12 bases between the two germline ends. This CDR3 spans 14 amino acids. In DNA form, the CDR3 reads TGCGCCAGCAGCTGGAGGGATCCAGATGAAAAACTGTTTTTT. Translation: CASSWRDPDEKLFF.

This clonotype was detected a few times. CDR3 in amino acids: CASSYSGSQGPEAFF. The CDR3 DNA is TGTGCCAGCAGTTATTCTGGGTCGCAGGGTCCTGAAGCTTTCTTT. V is TRBV6-2 or TRBV6-3 and J is TRBJ1-1; weak D call: TRBD1 (5 bases). Deletions cut 3 bases from V and 6 bases from J, with 17 bases between. CDR3 length: 15 amino acids. Germline-derived CDR1 and CDR2 are MNHEY and SVGEGT.

This clonotype has only a few counts. V gene TRBV7-8 combines with J gene TRBJ1-3, with D perhaps TRBD1 (6 bases). The CDR3 loop spans 16 amino acids. Germline V CDR1 and CDR2: SGHVS, FQNEAQ. Trimming took off 3 bases at V and 0 bases at J, with 12 bases between the two ends. This chain's CDR3 is CASSFTGISSGNTIYF. Here the CDR3 DNA reads TGTGCCAGCAGCTTTACAGGGATCAGCTCTGGAAACACCATATATTTT.

V is TRBV25-1 and J is TRBJ2-7; D may be TRBD2 (6 bases). Deletions cut 1 base from V and 3 bases from J, with 13 bases between. CDR1 is MGHDK and CDR2 is SYGVNS in the germline V gene. The CDR3 is 15 residues long. The CDR3 nucleotides read TGTGCCAGCAGTGAATTCGGGGGAGCGGGCTACGAGCAGTACTTC. It is translated as CASSEFGGAGYEQYF.

This clonotype occurred a few times. This rearrangement joins TRBV10-3 to TRBJ2-1; D uncertain. Between the trimmed V and J ends, which lost 2 bases and 3 bases, there was a span of 5 bases. CDR1 and CDR2 (germline): ENHRY, SYGVKD. The CDR3 sequence is 13 residues long. For the CDR3, the DNA is TGTGCCATCAGTGAGGCAGTCTACAATGAGCAGTTCTTC. Translation: CAISEAVYNEQFF.

This clonotype has only one observation. The chain combines TRBV12-5 with TRBJ2-1; 10 bases are shared with TRBD2. V was pared by 6 bases and J by 8 bases, with 4 bases of the junction left unmatched. The CDR3 is 13 amino acids. Germline CDR1 and CDR2: LGHNT and FRNRAP. The CDR3 bases are TGTGCTAGTGGAACCGGGACTAGCGATGAGCAGTTCTTC. Protein sequence: CASGTGTSDEQFF.

This clonotype has more than one count but fewer than ten. The CDR3 spells CAISEVRDSPLHF. CDR3 DNA sequence: TGTGCCATCAGTGAGGTTCGGGATTCACCCCTCCACTTT. The V call is TRBV10-3, the J call TRBJ1-6; D gene ambiguous. CDR3 size: 13 residues. Trimming shortened V by 2 bases and J by 8 bases, and 7 bases separated the two germline ends. Germline CDR1 and CDR2: ENHRY and SYGVKD.

The chain couples TRBV4-2 to TRBJ2-2, with D perhaps being TRBD1 or TRBD2 (5 bases each). Germline loops: CDR1 LGHNA, CDR2 YNFKEQ. The CDR3 has 13 amino acids. V was cut by 5 bases and J by 6 bases, with 10 bases left in between. The CDR3 DNA reads as TGTGCCAGCAGCGCGAGGGGTCCCGGGGAGCTGTTTTTT. As protein: CASSARGPGELFF.

The chain couples TRBV4-2 to TRBJ2-3; 13 bases agree with TRBD2. Germline loops: CDR1 LGHNA, CDR2 YNFKEQ. This CDR3 is built from 20 residues. After removal of 2 bases from V and 1 base from J, the junction contained 12 bases not matched to a gene. The CDR3 DNA reads TGTGCCAGCAGCCAAAAAACTCCGGGACTAGCGGGACCGCGCACAGATACGCAGTATTTT. It specifies CASSQKTPGLAGPRTDTQYF.

The rearrangement joins TRBV7-2 to TRBJ2-2; 10 bases are shared with TRBD2. Germline assignment: CDR1 SGHTA and CDR2 FQGNSA. The CDR3 covers 16 residues. The V segment lost 7 bases and the J segment 7 bases; nucleotides outside the gene matches: 12. The CDR3 loop is CASNEFLAGVLGELFF. The DNA for the CDR3 is TGTGCCAGCAACGAATTTCTAGCGGGAGTCCTCGGGGAGCTGTTTTTT. The full variable domain, with the rest looked up from reference TRBV7-2 and TRBJ2-2, is GAGVSQSPSNKVTEKGKDVELRCDPISGHTALYWYRQSLGQGLEFLIYFQGNSAPDKSGLPSDRFSAERTGGSVSTLTIQRTQQEDSAVYLCASNEFLAGVLGELFFGEGSRLTVL.

The CDR3 DNA reads TGTGCCAGCAGCTTCCGGGACAGGCTTACCTACGAGCAGTACTTC. Protein sequence: CASSFRDRLTYEQYF. The V and J genes are TRBV5-6 and TRBJ2-7, with 8 bases that match TRBD1. The CDR3 totals 15 residues. The germline V gene has CDR1 SGHDT and CDR2 YYEEEE. Germline trimming cut 2 bases from V and 2 bases from J; bases unmatched to any gene: 6.

This clonotype has a handful of counts. The CDR3 DNA reads TGTGCCAGCAGGGGGGGTAGCACTGAAGCTTTCTTT. Translated: CASRGGSTEAFF. The V and J genes are TRBV27 and TRBJ1-1, with a possible D match to TRBD1 (5 bases). Germline CDR1 and CDR2: MNHEY and SMNVEV (reference sequence). Trimming took off 6 bases at V and 4 bases at J, with 9 bases between the two ends. This CDR3 is built from 12 residues.

The gene calls are TRBV4-1 and TRBJ2-2, with a weak D call TRBD2 (6 bases). CDR1 MGHRA and CDR2 YSYEKL come from the germline V gene. CDR3 length: 15 residues. The V gene lost 0 bases and the J gene lost 5 bases, with 10 bases spanning the gap. CDR3 nucleotide sequence: TGCGCCAGCAGCCAAGAAACGGGAGTTACCGGGGAGCTGTTTTTT. It specifies CASSQETGVTGELFF.